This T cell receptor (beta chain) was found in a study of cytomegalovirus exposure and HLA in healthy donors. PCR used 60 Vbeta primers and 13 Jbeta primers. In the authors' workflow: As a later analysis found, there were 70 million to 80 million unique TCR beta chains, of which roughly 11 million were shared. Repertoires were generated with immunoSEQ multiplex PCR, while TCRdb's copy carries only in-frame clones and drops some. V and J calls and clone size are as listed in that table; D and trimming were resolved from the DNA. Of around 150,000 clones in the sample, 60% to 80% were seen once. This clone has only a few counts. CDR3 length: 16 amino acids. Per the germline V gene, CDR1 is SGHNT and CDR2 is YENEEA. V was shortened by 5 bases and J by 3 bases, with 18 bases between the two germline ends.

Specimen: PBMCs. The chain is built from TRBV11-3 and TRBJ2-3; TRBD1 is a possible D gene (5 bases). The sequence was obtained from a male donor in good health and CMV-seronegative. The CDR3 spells CASSQNWAGKTDTQYF. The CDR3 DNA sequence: TGTGCCAGCAGCCAGAATTGGGCAGGGAAGACAGATACGCAGTATTTT.